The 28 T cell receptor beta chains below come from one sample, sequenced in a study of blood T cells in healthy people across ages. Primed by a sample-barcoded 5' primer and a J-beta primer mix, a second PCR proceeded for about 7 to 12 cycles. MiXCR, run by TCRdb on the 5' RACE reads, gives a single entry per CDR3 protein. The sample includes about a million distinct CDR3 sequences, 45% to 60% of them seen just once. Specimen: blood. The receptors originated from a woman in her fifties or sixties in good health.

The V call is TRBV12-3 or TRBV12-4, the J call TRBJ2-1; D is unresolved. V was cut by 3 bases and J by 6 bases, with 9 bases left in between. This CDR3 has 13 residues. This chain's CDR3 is CASSFVGTNEQFF. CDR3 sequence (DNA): TGTGCCAGCAGTTTTGTCGGAACCAATGAGCAGTTCTTC.

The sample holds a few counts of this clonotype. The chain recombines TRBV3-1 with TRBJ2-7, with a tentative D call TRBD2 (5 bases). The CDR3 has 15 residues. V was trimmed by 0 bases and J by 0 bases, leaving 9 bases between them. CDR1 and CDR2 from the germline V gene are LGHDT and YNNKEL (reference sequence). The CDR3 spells CASSQDWAGSYEQYF. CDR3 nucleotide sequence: TGTGCCAGCAGCCAAGATTGGGCGGGCTCCTACGAGCAGTACTTC.

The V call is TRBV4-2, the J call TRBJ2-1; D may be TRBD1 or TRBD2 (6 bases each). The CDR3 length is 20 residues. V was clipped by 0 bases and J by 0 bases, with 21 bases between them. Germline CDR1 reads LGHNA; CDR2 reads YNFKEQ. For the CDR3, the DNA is TGTGCCAGCAGCCAAGATGAGGGTGGAGGAGGGGGGAGCTCCTACAATGAGCAGTTCTTC. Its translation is CASSQDEGGGGGSSYNEQFF.

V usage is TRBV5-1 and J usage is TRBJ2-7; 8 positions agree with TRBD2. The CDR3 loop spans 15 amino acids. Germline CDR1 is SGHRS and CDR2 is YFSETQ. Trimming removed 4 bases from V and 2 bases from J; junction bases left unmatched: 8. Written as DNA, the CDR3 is TGCGCCAGCAGCCAAATAGCGGGATTCACCTACGAGCAGTACTTC. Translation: CASSQIAGFTYEQYF.

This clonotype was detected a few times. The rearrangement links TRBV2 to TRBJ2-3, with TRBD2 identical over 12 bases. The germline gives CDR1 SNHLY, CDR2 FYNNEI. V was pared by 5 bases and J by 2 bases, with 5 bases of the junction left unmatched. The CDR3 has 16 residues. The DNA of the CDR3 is TGTGCCAGCAGTATTAGACTAGCGGGGGCCACAGATACGCAGTATTTT. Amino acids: CASSIRLAGATDTQYF.

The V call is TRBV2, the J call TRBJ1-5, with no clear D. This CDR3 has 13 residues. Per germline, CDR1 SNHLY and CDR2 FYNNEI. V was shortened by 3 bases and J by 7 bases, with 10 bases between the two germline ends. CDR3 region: CASSDLGPQPQHF. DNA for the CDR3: TGTGCCAGCAGTGATCTAGGCCCCCAGCCCCAGCATTTT.

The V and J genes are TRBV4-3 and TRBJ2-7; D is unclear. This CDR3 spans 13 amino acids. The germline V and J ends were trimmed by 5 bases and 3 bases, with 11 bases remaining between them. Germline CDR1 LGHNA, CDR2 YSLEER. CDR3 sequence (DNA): TGCGCCAGCAGCACGGCCCCCTTCTACGAGCAGTACTTC. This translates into CASSTAPFYEQYF.

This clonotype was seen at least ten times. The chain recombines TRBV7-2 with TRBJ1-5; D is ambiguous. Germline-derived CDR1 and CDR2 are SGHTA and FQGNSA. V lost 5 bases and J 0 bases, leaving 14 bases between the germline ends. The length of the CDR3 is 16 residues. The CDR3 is CASSAKVGYSNQPQHF. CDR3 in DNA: TGTGCCAGCAGCGCTAAGGTTGGTTATAGCAATCAGCCCCAGCATTTT.

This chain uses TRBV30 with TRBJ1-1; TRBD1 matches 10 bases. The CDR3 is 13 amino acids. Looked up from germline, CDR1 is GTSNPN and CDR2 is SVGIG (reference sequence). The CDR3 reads CGTFGQGGTEAFF. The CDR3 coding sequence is TGTGGGACTTTCGGACAGGGGGGGACTGAAGCTTTCTTT.

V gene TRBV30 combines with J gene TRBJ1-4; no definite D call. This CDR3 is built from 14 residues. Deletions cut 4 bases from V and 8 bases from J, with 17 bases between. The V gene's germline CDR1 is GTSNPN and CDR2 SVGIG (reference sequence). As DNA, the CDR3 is TGTGCCTGGACCCACGACGCGGGAATCGAAAAACTGTTTTTT. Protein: CAWTHDAGIEKLFF.

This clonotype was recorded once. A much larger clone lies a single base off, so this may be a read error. The CDR3 spells CTSSRASSGSLYEQYF. Here the CDR3 DNA reads TGTACCAGCAGCCGGGCATCTAGCGGGAGTCTTTACGAGCAGTACTTC. The gene calls are TRBV7-2 and TRBJ2-7; TRBD2 matches at 10 bases. The junction had 11 bases not matched to a gene; V was cut back by 5 bases and J by 4 bases. Germline V lookup: CDR1 SGHTA, CDR2 FQGNSA. The CDR3 has 16 residues.

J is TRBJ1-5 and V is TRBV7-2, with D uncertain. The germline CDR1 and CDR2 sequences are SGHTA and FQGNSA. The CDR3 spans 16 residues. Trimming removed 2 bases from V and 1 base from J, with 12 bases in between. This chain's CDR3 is CASSLNPPGSNQPQHF. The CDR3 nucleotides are TGTGCCAGCAGCTTAAATCCCCCCGGGAGCAATCAGCCCCAGCATTTT.

The CDR3 DNA reads as TGTGCCAGCAGCCAAGATCGGGAGTTGGCGCAGTATTTT. This sequence encodes CASSQDRELAQYF. This chain joins TRBV3-1 and TRBJ2-3; tentatively, D is TRBD2 (6 bases). The V gene's germline CDR1 is LGHDT and CDR2 YNNKEL (reference sequence). V was shortened by 0 bases and J by 10 bases, with 11 bases between the two germline ends. This CDR3 has 13 amino acids.

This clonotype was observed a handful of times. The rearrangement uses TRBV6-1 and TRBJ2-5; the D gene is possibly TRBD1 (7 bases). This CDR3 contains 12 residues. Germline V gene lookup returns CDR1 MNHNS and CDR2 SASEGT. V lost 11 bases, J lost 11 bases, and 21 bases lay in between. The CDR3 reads CASKRRGREQYF. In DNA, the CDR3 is TGTGCCTCAAAACGGAGGGGGCGAGAGCAGTACTTC.

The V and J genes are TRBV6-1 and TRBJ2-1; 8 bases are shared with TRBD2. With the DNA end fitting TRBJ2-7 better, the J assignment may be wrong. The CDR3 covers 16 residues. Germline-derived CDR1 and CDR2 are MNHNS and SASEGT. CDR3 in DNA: TGTGCCAGCAGTGGAGGGATCCTAGCGGGTGTCTACGAGCAGTACTTC. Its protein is CASSGGILAGVYEQYF.

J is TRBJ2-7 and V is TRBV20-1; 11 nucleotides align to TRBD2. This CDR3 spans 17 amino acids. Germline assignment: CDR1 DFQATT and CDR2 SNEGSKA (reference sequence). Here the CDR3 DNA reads TGCAGCGCCCCCGGGACTAGCGGAGGACGCGGCTCCTACGAGCAGTACTTC. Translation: CSAPGTSGGRGSYEQYF.

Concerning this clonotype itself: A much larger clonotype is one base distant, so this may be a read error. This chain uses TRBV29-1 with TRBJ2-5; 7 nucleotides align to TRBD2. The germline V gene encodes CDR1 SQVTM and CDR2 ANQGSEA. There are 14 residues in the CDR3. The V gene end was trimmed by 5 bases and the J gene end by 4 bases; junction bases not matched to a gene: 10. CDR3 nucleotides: TGCAGCGTTCATGGCGGGAGTTCAGGAGAGACCCAGTACTTC. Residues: CSVHGGSSGETQYF.

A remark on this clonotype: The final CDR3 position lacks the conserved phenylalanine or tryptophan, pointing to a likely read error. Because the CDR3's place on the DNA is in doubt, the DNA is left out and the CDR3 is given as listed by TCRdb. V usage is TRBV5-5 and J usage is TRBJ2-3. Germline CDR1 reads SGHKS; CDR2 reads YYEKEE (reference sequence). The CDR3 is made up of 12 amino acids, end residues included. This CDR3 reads CASSSGTDTQYI.

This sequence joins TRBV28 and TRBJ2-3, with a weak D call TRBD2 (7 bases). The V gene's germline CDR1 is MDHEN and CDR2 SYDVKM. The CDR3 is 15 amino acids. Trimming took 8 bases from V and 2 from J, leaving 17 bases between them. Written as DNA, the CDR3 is TGTGCCAGCGGCAACAGGGAGGGTGACACAGATACGCAGTATTTT. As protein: CASGNREGDTDTQYF.

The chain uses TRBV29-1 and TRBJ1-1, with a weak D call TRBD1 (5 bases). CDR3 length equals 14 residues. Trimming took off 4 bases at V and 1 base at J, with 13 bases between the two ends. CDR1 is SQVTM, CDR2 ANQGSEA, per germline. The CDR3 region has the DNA TGCAGCGTTGCCGGAGACAGTCAGAACACTGAAGCTTTCTTT. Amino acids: CSVAGDSQNTEAFF.

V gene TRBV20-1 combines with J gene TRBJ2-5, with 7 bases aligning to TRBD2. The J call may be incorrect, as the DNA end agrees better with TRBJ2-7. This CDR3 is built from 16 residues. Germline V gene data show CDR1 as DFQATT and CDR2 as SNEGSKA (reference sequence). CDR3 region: CSAWSSGGRRSYEQYF. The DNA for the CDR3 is TGCAGTGCTTGGTCCTCGGGAGGACGCCGCTCCTACGAGCAGTACTTC.

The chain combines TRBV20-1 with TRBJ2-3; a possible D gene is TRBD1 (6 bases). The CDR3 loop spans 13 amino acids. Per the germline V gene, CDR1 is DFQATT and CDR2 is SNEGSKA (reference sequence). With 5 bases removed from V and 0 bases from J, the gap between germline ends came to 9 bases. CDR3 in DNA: TGCAGTGCTTATCAGGGGAGCACAGATACGCAGTATTTT. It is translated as CSAYQGSTDTQYF.

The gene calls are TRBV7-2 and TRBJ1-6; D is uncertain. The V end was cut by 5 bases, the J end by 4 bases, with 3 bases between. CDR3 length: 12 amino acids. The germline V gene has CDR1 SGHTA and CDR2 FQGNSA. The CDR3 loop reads CASSHYNSPLHF. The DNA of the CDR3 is TGTGCCAGCAGCCATTATAATTCACCCCTCCACTTT.

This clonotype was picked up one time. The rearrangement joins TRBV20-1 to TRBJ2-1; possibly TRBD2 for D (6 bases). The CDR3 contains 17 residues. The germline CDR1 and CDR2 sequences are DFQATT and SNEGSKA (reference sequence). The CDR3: CTCDEGRAGTNYNEQFF. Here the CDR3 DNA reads TGCACTTGTGACGAAGGTCGAGCGGGCACGAACTACAATGAGCAGTTCTTC.

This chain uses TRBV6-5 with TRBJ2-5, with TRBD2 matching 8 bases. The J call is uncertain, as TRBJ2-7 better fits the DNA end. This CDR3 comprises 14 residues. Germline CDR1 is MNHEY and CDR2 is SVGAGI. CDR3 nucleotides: TGTGCCAGCAGTCGGGAGGGGACAACCTACGAGCAGTACTTC. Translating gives CASSREGTTYEQYF.

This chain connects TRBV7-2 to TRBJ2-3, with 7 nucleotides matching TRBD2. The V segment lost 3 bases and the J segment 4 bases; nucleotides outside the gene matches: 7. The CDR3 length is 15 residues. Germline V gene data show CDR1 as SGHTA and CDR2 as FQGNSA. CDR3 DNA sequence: TGTGCCAGCAGCTTTTGGAGGGAGGGCCCAGATACGCAGTATTTT. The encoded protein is CASSFWREGPDTQYF. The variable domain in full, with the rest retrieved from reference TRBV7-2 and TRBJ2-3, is GAGVSQSPSNKVTEKGKDVELRCDPISGHTALYWYRQSLGQGLEFLIYFQGNSAPDKSGLPSDRFSAERTGGSVSTLTIQRTQQEDSAVYLCASSFWREGPDTQYFGPGTRLTVL.

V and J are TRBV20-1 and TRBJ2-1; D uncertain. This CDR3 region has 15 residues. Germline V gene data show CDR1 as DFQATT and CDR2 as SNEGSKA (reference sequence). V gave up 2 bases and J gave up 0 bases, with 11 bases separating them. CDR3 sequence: CSARIKRSSYNEQFF. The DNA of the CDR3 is TGCAGTGCTAGAATCAAGAGGAGCTCCTACAATGAGCAGTTCTTC.

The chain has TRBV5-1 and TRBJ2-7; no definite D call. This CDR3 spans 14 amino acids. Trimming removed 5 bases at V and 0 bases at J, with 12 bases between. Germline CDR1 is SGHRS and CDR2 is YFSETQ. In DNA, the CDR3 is TGCGCCAGCAGGAAGGACCCGGACTCCTACGAGCAGTACTTC. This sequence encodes CASRKDPDSYEQYF.